This TCR beta chain was identified in a study of T cell responses to AZD1222 COVID-19 vaccine. Whole-study findings and limits: White British donors predominated, females outnumbered males, and clonal diversity was possibly underestimated.

A note on this clone: Its antigen is still unknown.

Second-dose intervals of approximately 4 or approximately 12 weeks were pooled. Repertoires were generated with immunoSEQ multiplex PCR, while TCRdb's copy carries only in-frame clones and drops some. The top ten clones hold about 5% of a sample with tens of thousands of clones, 90% of them seen once. This CDR3 is 15 amino acids long. V lost 6 bases and J 7 bases, leaving 16 bases between the germline ends. Germline loops: CDR1 MNHEY, CDR2 SVGAGI. The gene calls are TRBV6-5 and TRBJ1-6; D perhaps matches TRBD1 (6 bases). The sequence was obtained from an adult who received the AZD1222 COVID-19 vaccine. Source: peripheral blood, taken 28 days after the second AZD1222 dose. In DNA, the CDR3 is TGTGCCAGCAGATCGGAGGGGGGATCCAATTCACCCCTCCACTTT. Translation: CASRSEGGSNSPLHF.